Below, 18 T cell receptor beta chains from the same sample are listed, as sequenced in a study of response to subunit inactivated influenza vaccine. MiXCR, run by TCRdb on the RT-PCR reads, gives a single entry per CDR3 protein. The sample contains some 600,000 distinct CDR3 sequences, roughly 15% of which appear only once. The sample was PBMCs from blood, taken approximately 15 days before vaccination. All receptors derive from a man aged 50-59 years who received an inactivated influenza vaccine.

In this sample, this clonotype turned up a few times. The chain joins TRBV5-1 to TRBJ2-7, with a weak D call TRBD1 (5 bases). The CDR3 has 15 residues. Germline CDR1 and CDR2: SGHRS and YFSETQ. Trimming cost V 1 base and J 9 bases, with 20 bases left between them. CDR3 amino acids: CASSLNGALGSVQYF. CDR3 in DNA: TGCGCCAGCAGCTTGAATGGGGCTTTAGGGTCTGTGCAGTACTTC.

The CDR3 DNA reads as TGCGCCAGCAGTGATGATTCGGCTAGCGGCTACGAGCAGTACTTC. Translation: CASSDDSASGYEQYF. V and J are TRBV5-1 and TRBJ2-7; 7 bases are shared with TRBD2. Germline V gene data show CDR1 as SGHRS and CDR2 as YFSETQ. V gave up 5 bases and J gave up 3 bases; unmatched junction bases: 11. This CDR3 has 15 residues.

This clonotype was detected only a few times. This sequence joins TRBV5-4 and TRBJ2-1, with 8 bases identical to TRBD2. The CDR3 is 19 amino acids. V was pared by 3 bases and J by 5 bases, with 19 bases of the junction left unmatched. From germline, CDR1 is SGHNT and CDR2 YYREEE (reference sequence). The CDR3 loop is CASSWQKDIAGFWDNEQFF. In DNA, the CDR3 is TGTGCCAGCAGCTGGCAAAAAGATATAGCGGGGTTCTGGGACAATGAGCAGTTCTTC.

There are many counts of this clonotype. The rearrangement joins TRBV20-1 to TRBJ2-1; 8 nucleotides match TRBD1. This CDR3 is 15 amino acids long. J lost 3 bases, V lost 3 bases, and 7 bases had no gene match. The germline V gene has CDR1 DFQATT and CDR2 SNEGSKA (reference sequence). The CDR3 DNA is TGCAGTGCTAGGACGCGACAGGGGTACTACAATGAGCAGTTCTTC. This encodes CSARTRQGYYNEQFF.

This clonotype was found a few times. V and J are TRBV30 and TRBJ1-1; D remains ambiguous. Germline CDR1 GTSNPN, CDR2 SVGIG (reference sequence). The CDR3 contains 10 residues. Trimming took off 1 base at V and 10 bases at J, with 7 bases between the two ends. The CDR3 coding sequence is TGTGCCTGGAGTGGACCAAGAGCTTTCTTT. As protein: CAWSGPRAFF.

This clonotype was found a few times. V is TRBV29-1 and J is TRBJ2-1; possibly TRBD2 for D (6 bases). The CDR3 runs 14 residues. CDR1 is SQVTM and CDR2 is ANQGSEA in the germline V gene. Between the trimmed V and J ends, which lost 7 bases and 4 bases, there was a span of 17 bases. CDR3 protein: CSESLPGAYNEQFF. The CDR3 coding sequence is TGCAGCGAGTCATTACCGGGAGCTTACAATGAGCAGTTCTTC.

CDR3 sequence reads: CSASEQGAWVETQYF. As DNA, the CDR3 is TGCAGTGCTAGTGAACAGGGGGCATGGGTTGAGACCCAGTACTTC. This chain uses TRBV20-1 with TRBJ2-5, with 9 positions matching TRBD1. V shed 3 bases and J 5 bases; nucleotides not matched to a gene: 10. Germline values: CDR1 DFQATT, CDR2 SNEGSKA (reference sequence). The CDR3 consists of 15 residues.

The chain joins TRBV4-2 to TRBJ2-5; 7 nucleotides align to TRBD2. CDR1 is LGHNA, CDR2 YNFKEQ, per germline. The CDR3 has 15 amino acids. The V and J ends lost 1 base and 2 bases, in that order; junction bases with no gene match: 4. CDR3 in amino acids: CASSQVGGQQETQYF. CDR3 coding DNA: TGTGCCAGCAGCCAAGTGGGAGGGCAACAAGAGACCCAGTACTTC.

The chain employs TRBV7-9 and TRBJ2-3, with D perhaps matching TRBD1 (6 bases). The CDR3 length is 15 residues. Germline loops: CDR1 SEHNR, CDR2 FQNEAQ (reference sequence). V lost 5 bases and J lost 1, with 13 bases in between. The DNA for the CDR3 is TGTGCCAGCAGCCCTAGGACAGTACGCACAGATACGCAGTATTTT. Encoded protein: CASSPRTVRTDTQYF.

This clonotype came up a few times. The rearrangement uses TRBV10-3 and TRBJ1-2; D not certain. The CDR3 is 16 residues long. Germline loops: CDR1 ENHRY, CDR2 SYGVKD. Trimming shortened V by 0 bases and J by 4 bases, and 15 bases separated the two germline ends. In DNA form, the CDR3 reads TGTGCCATCAGTGAGTCTAGGGTTGAGGGCCCCTATGGCTACACCTTC. It encodes CAISESRVEGPYGYTF.

The sample holds many counts of this clonotype. J is TRBJ2-3 and V is TRBV12-3 or TRBV12-4; D is undetermined. The CDR3 totals 15 residues. Between the trimmed V and J ends, which lost 5 bases and 1 base, there was a span of 13 bases. Here the CDR3 reads CASSARFVGTDTQYF. CDR3 nucleotide sequence: TGTGCCAGCAGTGCGCGATTCGTGGGCACAGATACGCAGTATTTT.

This clonotype was seen a few times. This chain connects TRBV15 to TRBJ1-5; D gene uncertain. The germline gives CDR1 LNHNV, CDR2 YYDKDF (reference sequence). V lost 0 bases and J 6 bases, leaving 9 bases between the germline ends. This CDR3 has 14 residues. CDR3 sequence (DNA): TGTGCCACCAGCAGAGACCTTGGTGGTCAGCCCCAGCATTTT. The encoded protein is CATSRDLGGQPQHF.

This clonotype has a count of ten or more. The J gene is TRBJ1-1, the V gene TRBV4-1, with D unresolved. CDR1 and CDR2 from the germline V gene are MGHRA and YSYEKL. Trimming left V 3 bases short and J 7 bases short, with 12 bases between. The CDR3 consists of 13 residues. Here the CDR3 reads CASSQIGRREAFF. CDR3 in DNA: TGCGCCAGCAGCCAGATCGGCAGGCGTGAAGCTTTCTTT.

This clonotype was counted between two and nine times. The genes are TRBV7-9 and TRBJ2-1, with 8 bases identical to TRBD1. The CDR3 runs to 14 residues. Germline V lookup: CDR1 SEHNR, CDR2 FQNEAQ (reference sequence). V gave up 5 bases and J gave up 4 bases; unmatched junction bases: 4. CDR3: CASSVDRGYNEQFF. For the CDR3, the DNA is TGTGCCAGCAGCGTCGACAGGGGATACAATGAGCAGTTCTTC.

This clonotype showed up many times. The chain couples TRBV3-1 to TRBJ2-7, with 8 bases aligning to TRBD1. This CDR3 spans 14 amino acids. V lost 5 bases to trimming and J lost 7 bases; unmatched junction nucleotides: 10. The V gene's germline CDR1 is LGHDT and CDR2 YNNKEL (reference sequence). This CDR3 is CASSATSGGGEQYF. For the CDR3, the DNA is TGTGCCAGCAGCGCCACTTCAGGGGGCGGAGAGCAGTACTTC.

This clonotype was recorded at least ten times. The chain carries TRBV7-2 and TRBJ2-7; no firm D call. CDR3 length equals 13 residues. Between the trimmed V and J ends, which lost 4 bases and 5 bases, there was a span of 12 bases. Germline lookup yields CDR1 SGHTA and CDR2 FQGNSA. CDR3 in DNA: TGTGCCAGCAGCTACCGACTGGGCCACGAGCAGTACTTC. Translated: CASSYRLGHEQYF.

This clonotype was counted between two and nine times. CDR3 loop: CASSLSLGYEQYF. The DNA for the CDR3 is TGTGCCAGCAGTTTATCATTGGGGTACGAGCAGTACTTC. The chain carries TRBV27 and TRBJ2-7; D is ambiguous. The V and J ends lost 0 bases and 4 bases respectively, with 7 bases between them. This CDR3 region has 13 residues. CDR1 is MNHEY and CDR2 is SMNVEV in the germline V gene (reference sequence).

The sample holds a few counts of this clonotype. The CDR3 loop reads CASSLIGAMNTEAFF. The CDR3 coding sequence is TGCGCCAGCAGCTTAATTGGAGCGATGAACACTGAAGCTTTCTTT. V is TRBV5-1 and J is TRBJ1-1; D is unresolved. V lost 2 bases, J lost 0 bases, and 11 bases lay in between. Germline V CDR1 and CDR2: SGHRS, YFSETQ. The CDR3 extends over 15 amino acids.